This entry lists 25 T cell receptor beta chains sequenced from one sample in a study of cytomegalovirus exposure and HLA in healthy donors. PCR involved 60 Vbeta and 13 Jbeta primers. The repertoire was sequenced with immunoSEQ multiplex PCR; TCRdb's copy has only in-frame clones and lacks some. The repertoire holds more than 65,000 clones, with under 80% as singletons. The sequenced sample consisted of PBMCs. The receptors here all came from a man between 18 and 35 years old in good health and CMV-seropositive.

The V and J genes are TRBV11-2 and TRBJ2-4, with TRBD2 as a possible D gene (7 bases). CDR1 is SGHAT and CDR2 is FQNNGV in the germline V gene. The CDR3 contains 16 residues. V was pared by 0 bases and J by 9 bases, with 18 bases between. The DNA of the CDR3 is TGTGCCAGCAGCTTAGAACATTTAGGGGGGGTCGGCATTCAGTACTTC. Its protein product is CASSLEHLGGVGIQYF. Together with reference TRBV11-2 and TRBJ2-4, the CDR3 gives the full variable domain: EAGVAQSPRYKIIEKRQSVAFWCNPISGHATLYWYQQILGQGPKLLIQFQNNGVVDDSQLPKDRFSAERLKGVDSTLKIQPAKLEDSAVYLCASSLEHLGGVGIQYFGAGTRLSVL.

This clone came up once. The sample carries other DNA sequences with the same CDR3. V and J are TRBV2 and TRBJ2-7; 9 nucleotides match TRBD1. The CDR3 runs 13 residues. The V segment lost 6 bases and the J segment 3 bases; nucleotides outside the gene matches: 3. CDR1 SNHLY and CDR2 FYNNEI come from the germline V gene. CDR3 DNA: TGTGCCAGCAGCCGGGACAGGGTCTACGAGCAGTACTTC. Translated, it gives CASSRDRVYEQYF. Supplemented by reference TRBV2 and TRBJ2-7, the full variable domain reads EPEVTQTPSHQVTQMGQEVILRCVPISNHLYFYWYRQILGQKVEFLVSFYNNEISEKSEIFDDQFSVERPDGSNFTLKIRSTKLEDSAMYFCASSRDRVYEQYFGPGTRLTVT.

V is TRBV10-1 and J is TRBJ1-4; D is perhaps TRBD1 (6 bases). This CDR3 is built from 13 residues. Germline V CDR1 and CDR2: WNHNN, SYGVQD (reference sequence). The V end was cut by 2 bases, the J end by 7 bases, with 8 bases between. This chain's CDR3 is CASSETGREKLFF. DNA for the CDR3: TGCGCCAGCAGTGAGACAGGGCGTGAAAAACTGTTTTTT.

The chain has TRBV29-1 and TRBJ2-7; perhaps TRBD2 as D (5 bases). Per germline, CDR1 SQVTM and CDR2 ANQGSEA. Between the trimmed V and J ends, which lost 4 bases and 3 bases, there was a span of 10 bases. This CDR3 region has 12 residues. The CDR3 here is CSVGGGDYEQYF. DNA for the CDR3: TGCAGCGTTGGTGGAGGTGACTACGAGCAGTACTTC.

This chain's CDR3 is CATLASSTDTQYF. The CDR3 DNA reads as TGTGCCACATTAGCGTCTAGCACAGATACGCAGTATTTT. The chain couples TRBV15 to TRBJ2-3, with a tentative D call TRBD2 (5 bases). The CDR3 totals 13 residues. The germline V and J ends were trimmed by 9 bases and 0 bases, with 10 bases remaining between them. Looked up from germline, CDR1 is LNHNV and CDR2 is YYDKDF (reference sequence).

This sequence joins TRBV28 and TRBJ1-1; 7 nucleotides line up with TRBD1. Trimming removed 7 bases from V and 1 base from J; junction bases left unmatched: 9. The length of the CDR3 is 15 residues. Germline CDR1 MDHEN, CDR2 SYDVKM. The CDR3 sequence is CASTLTGPGNTEAFF. The CDR3 nucleotides are TGTGCCAGCACCCTGACAGGGCCCGGGAACACTGAAGCTTTCTTT.

The J gene is TRBJ1-5, the V gene TRBV6-5; 7 bases line up with TRBD1. The germline V gene has CDR1 MNHEY and CDR2 SVGAGI. Trimming at V came to 7 bases and at J to 5 bases, leaving 8 bases not matched to a gene. The length of the CDR3 is 14 residues. The CDR3 region has the DNA TGTGCCAGCACCTTTCGGACAGGCTATCAGCCCCAGCATTTT. It encodes CASTFRTGYQPQHF.

This clone was seen more than once but under ten times. The V and J genes are TRBV5-1 and TRBJ2-5, with 10 nucleotides matching TRBD1. The length of the CDR3 is 16 residues. CDR1 is SGHRS, CDR2 YFSETQ, per germline. The ends lost 2 bases at V and 3 bases at J; junction bases unmatched: 7. The DNA for the CDR3 is TGCGCCAGCAGCTTCCTGTCGGGGACAGGGGAAGAGACCCAGTACTTC. Translation gives CASSFLSGTGEETQYF.

This clone was found a few times. The rearrangement joins TRBV28 to TRBJ1-1; D unclear. V was trimmed by 2 bases and J by 5 bases, leaving 12 bases between them. The CDR3 totals 14 residues. Germline assignment: CDR1 MDHEN and CDR2 SYDVKM. CDR3 protein: CASSLRRWRTEAFF. The DNA for the CDR3 is TGTGCCAGCAGTTTAAGGAGGTGGAGGACTGAAGCTTTCTTT.

CDR3 sequence (DNA): TGCGCCAGCCCCTCGGTAGCCACCGGGGAGCTGTTTTTT. Protein sequence: CASPSVATGELFF. This sequence joins TRBV5-1 and TRBJ2-2, with D unresolved. Trimming removed 7 bases at V and 4 bases at J, with 11 bases between. The CDR3 runs to 13 residues. Germline CDR1 and CDR2: SGHRS and YFSETQ.

Only a few counts were recorded for this clone. This chain uses TRBV18 with TRBJ1-1; the D gene is possibly TRBD1 (6 bases). This CDR3 is built from 13 residues. The germline V gene has CDR1 KGHSH and CDR2 LQKENI. The germline V and J ends were trimmed by 6 bases and 4 bases, with 12 bases remaining between them. The DNA of the CDR3 is TGTGCCAGCTCCACCGCCAGGGGCACTGAAGCTTTCTTT. Amino acid sequence: CASSTARGTEAFF.

V usage is TRBV7-6 and J usage is TRBJ1-4; weak D call: TRBD1 (5 bases). This CDR3 contains 13 residues. The V and J ends lost 5 bases and 13 bases respectively, with 17 bases between them. CDR1 SGHVS and CDR2 FNYEAQ come from the germline V gene. The CDR3, as DNA: TGTGCCAGCAGCGCTAAGGTCGGGGGTAGACTGTTTTTT. This encodes CASSAKVGGRLFF.

The chain is built from TRBV5-1 and TRBJ1-1; D gene uncertain. The V gene lost 2 bases and the J gene lost 8 bases, with 10 bases spanning the gap. The germline gives CDR1 SGHRS, CDR2 YFSETQ. CDR3 size: 12 residues. The CDR3 DNA follows: TGCGCCAGCAGCTTCCTCGGACTAGAAGCTTTCTTT. Translating gives CASSFLGLEAFF.

In DNA, the CDR3 is TGTGCCAGCAGGGATGGTGGAGGGCTCGCAGATACGCAGTATTTT. As protein: CASRDGGGLADTQYF. The chain uses TRBV6-1 and TRBJ2-3; perhaps TRBD2 as D (6 bases). V was shortened by 6 bases and J by 4 bases, with 17 bases between the two germline ends. The CDR3 has 15 amino acids. Germline assignment: CDR1 MNHNS and CDR2 SASEGT.

V is TRBV5-1 and J is TRBJ1-2; D gene uncertain. Trimming removed 3 bases from V and 10 bases from J, with 13 bases in between. The germline gives CDR1 SGHRS, CDR2 YFSETQ. CDR3 length: 12 residues. For the CDR3, the DNA is TGCGCCAGCAGCTCATACCGGGAACCCTACACCTTC. It translates to CASSSYREPYTF.

V usage is TRBV7-9 and J usage is TRBJ2-7; 8 nucleotides match TRBD1. Germline values: CDR1 SEHNR, CDR2 FQNEAQ (reference sequence). The CDR3 runs to 16 residues. J gave up 3 bases and V 5 bases, and 12 bases lay outside the gene matches. The CDR3 nucleotides are TGTGCCAGCAGCATCCACCCGGACAGGGAGGACTACGAGCAGTACTTC. It encodes CASSIHPDREDYEQYF.

The chain carries TRBV2 and TRBJ2-3; 7 bases are a match to TRBD2. The junction had 12 bases not matched to a gene; V was cut back by 6 bases and J by 6 bases. There are 15 residues in the CDR3. Germline CDR1 is SNHLY and CDR2 is FYNNEI. The CDR3: CASSFSGSNGDTQYF. The CDR3, as DNA: TGTGCCAGCAGCTTTAGCGGGTCAAACGGCGATACGCAGTATTTT.

This sequence joins TRBV4-1 and TRBJ2-7, with 7 bases lining up with TRBD2. Trimming took 6 bases from V and 2 from J; bases not matched to a gene: 4. This CDR3 is built from 13 residues. Germline assignment: CDR1 MGHRA and CDR2 YSYEKL. The CDR3 loop is CASSGRAAYEQYF. In nucleotides, the CDR3 is TGCGCCAGCAGTGGGAGGGCCGCCTACGAGCAGTACTTC.

The chain combines TRBV29-1 with TRBJ2-5; 7 bases line up with TRBD2. V lost 4 bases to trimming and J lost 4 bases; unmatched junction nucleotides: 3. The CDR3 covers 12 residues. Germline V CDR1 and CDR2: SQVTM, ANQGSEA. The CDR3 loop reads CSVGGLGETQYF. DNA of the CDR3: TGCAGCGTTGGCGGACTAGGAGAGACCCAGTACTTC. Supplemented by reference TRBV29-1 and TRBJ2-5, the full variable domain reads SAVISQKPSRDICQRGTSLTIQCQVDSQVTMMFWYRQQPGQSLTLIATANQGSEATYESGFVIDKFPISRPNLTFSTLTVSNMSPEDSSIYLCSVGGLGETQYFGPGTRLLVL.

The CDR3 is CASRETSGRNEQFF. The CDR3 DNA is TGTGCCAGCCGTGAGACTAGCGGGAGAAATGAGCAGTTCTTC. The chain has TRBV13 and TRBJ2-1; 12 bases align to TRBD2. Germline CDR1 PRHDT, CDR2 FYEKMQ (reference sequence). CDR3 length: 14 residues. Trimming removed 8 bases from V and 7 bases from J; junction bases left unmatched: 6.

The chain has TRBV19 and TRBJ2-7; D perhaps matches TRBD2 (7 bases). Germline CDR1 reads LNHDA; CDR2 reads SQIVND (reference sequence). V was trimmed by 5 bases and J by 12 bases, leaving 17 bases between them. The CDR3 is 12 residues long. The CDR3 bases are TGTGCCAGTAGTCCCCGGGGGGCAGGGCGGTACTTC. The encoded protein is CASSPRGAGRYF.

CDR3 sequence: CASNRGGDTEAFF. DNA for the CDR3: TGTGCCAGCAATCGGGGGGGCGACACTGAAGCTTTCTTT. This chain joins TRBV27 and TRBJ1-1; tentative D call: TRBD1 (6 bases). The CDR3 loop spans 13 amino acids. V was trimmed by 7 bases and J by 3 bases, leaving 12 bases between them. Germline CDR1 reads MNHEY; CDR2 reads SMNVEV (reference sequence).

The genes are TRBV4-1 and TRBJ1-1; 8 bases align to TRBD1. CDR3 length: 15 residues. V lost 5 bases to trimming and J lost 4 bases; unmatched junction nucleotides: 9. Looked up from germline, CDR1 is MGHRA and CDR2 is YSYEKL. This chain's CDR3 is CASSAIQGGSTEAFF. CDR3 nucleotide sequence: TGCGCCAGCAGCGCGATACAGGGGGGGAGCACTGAAGCTTTCTTT.

This chain joins TRBV4-1 and TRBJ1-3; D is unresolved. From germline, CDR1 is MGHRA and CDR2 YSYEKL. The ends were cut back, 4 bases at V and 2 bases at J, with 18 bases in the middle. This CDR3 spans 17 amino acids. The CDR3 coding sequence is TGCGCCAGCAGCCGGGGAGGGTTAGTACTTGCTGGAAACACCATATATTTT. It specifies CASSRGGLVLAGNTIYF.

The rearrangement uses TRBV29-1 and TRBJ2-7; 7 bases fit TRBD2. The trim removed 6 bases at V and 4 bases at J, leaving 21 bases unmatched. CDR3 length: 17 residues. CDR1 SQVTM and CDR2 ANQGSEA come from the germline V gene. CDR3 amino acids: CSVYSVDPRLASYEQYF. CDR3 bases: TGCAGCGTCTACTCGGTGGACCCCCGACTAGCATCGTACGAGCAGTACTTC.